The T cell receptor beta chain under discussion was sequenced for a study of CD8 T cells in ankylosing spondylitis. Germline CDR1 and CDR2: SGHRS and YFSETQ. The CDR3 spans 16 residues. Deletions cut 4 bases from V and 0 bases from J, with 14 bases between. MiXCR was run by TCRdb on the 5' RACE reads, yielding one entry per CDR3 protein. The table lists approximately 250,000 distinct CDR3 sequences, over 30% of them singletons, with roughly 4.2% in the top ten. Whole-study results and caveats: What appeared characteristic of ankylosing spondylitis blood was a TCR beta motif of fewer than ten highly homologous variants. There was reportedly significant enrichment of clones that were disease-linked in matched ankylosing spondylitis synovial fluid.

Points on this clonotype: The antigen remains unidentified.

Material: blood, either unsorted or a sorted T cell fraction (not recorded which). The sequence was obtained from a male donor with ankylosing spondylitis or in good health (not recorded which). V gene TRBV5-1 combines with J gene TRBJ1-5; D remains ambiguous. In DNA, the CDR3 is TGCGCCAGCAGCATCCGGACGGTTTATAGCAATCAGCCCCAGCATTTT. Protein product: CASSIRTVYSNQPQHF.